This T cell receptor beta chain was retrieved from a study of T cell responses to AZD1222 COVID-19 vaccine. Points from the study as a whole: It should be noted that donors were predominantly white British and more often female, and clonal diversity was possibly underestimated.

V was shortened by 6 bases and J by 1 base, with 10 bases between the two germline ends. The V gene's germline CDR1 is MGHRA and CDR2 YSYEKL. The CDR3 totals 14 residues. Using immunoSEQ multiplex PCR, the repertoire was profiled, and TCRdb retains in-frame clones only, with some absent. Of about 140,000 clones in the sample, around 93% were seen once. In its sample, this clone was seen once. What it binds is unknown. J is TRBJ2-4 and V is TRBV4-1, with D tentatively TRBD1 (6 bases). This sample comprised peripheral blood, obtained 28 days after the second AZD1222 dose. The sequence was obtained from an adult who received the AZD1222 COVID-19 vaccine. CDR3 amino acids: CASSQGWAKNIQYF. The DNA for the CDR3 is TGCGCCAGCAGTCAGGGGTGGGCCAAAAACATTCAGTACTTC.